This TCR beta chain was recorded in a study of PD-1 blockade in classical Hodgkin lymphoma. Study-level findings and limits: Reports indicated that newly diagnosed patients had lower baseline TCR diversity than healthy donors did. By C4D1, CD4+ diversity increased significantly, especially in complete responders.

The repertoire was sequenced with immunoSEQ multiplex PCR; TCRdb's copy has only in-frame clones and lacks some. The profile shows 35,000 or so clones, approximately 70% of them singletons. Each and every patient relapsed after autologous stem cell transplantation, and patients got differing brentuximab vedotin exposure. Details on this clone: Antigen: not known.

Sequencing used peripheral blood mononuclear cells (PBMCs), obtained before the second cycle of nivolumab. This TCR was recovered from a human donor with classical Hodgkin lymphoma.

CDR3 nucleotides: TGTGCTAGTGGTCAGGGGTTCTACAATGAGCAGTTCTTC. Its protein product is CASGQGFYNEQFF. The chain joins TRBV12-5 to TRBJ2-1; TRBD1 might be the D (6 bases). This CDR3 contains 13 residues. The V gene's germline CDR1 is LGHNT and CDR2 FRNRAP. The V end was cut by 5 bases, the J end by 3 bases, with 8 bases between.